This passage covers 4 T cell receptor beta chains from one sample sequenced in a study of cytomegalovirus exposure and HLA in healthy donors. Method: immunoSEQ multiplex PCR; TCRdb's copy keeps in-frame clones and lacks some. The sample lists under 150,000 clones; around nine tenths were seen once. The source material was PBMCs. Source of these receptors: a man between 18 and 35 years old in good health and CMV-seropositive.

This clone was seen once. The CDR3 DNA reads as TGTGCCAGCAGCGTTCTGGCCGTCAATGAGCAGTTCTTC. Protein product: CASSVLAVNEQFF. The rearrangement joins TRBV9 to TRBJ2-1; no firm D call. This CDR3 spans 13 amino acids. From germline, CDR1 is SGDLS and CDR2 YYNGEE. The ends were cut back, 2 bases at V and 6 bases at J, with 9 bases in the middle.

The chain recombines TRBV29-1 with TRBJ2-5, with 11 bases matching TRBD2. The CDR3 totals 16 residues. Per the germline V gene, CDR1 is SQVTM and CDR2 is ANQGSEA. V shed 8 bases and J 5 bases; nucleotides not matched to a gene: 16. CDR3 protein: CSSPLAGAGFGETQYF. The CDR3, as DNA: TGCAGCTCACCACTAGCGGGAGCTGGTTTCGGGGAGACCCAGTACTTC.

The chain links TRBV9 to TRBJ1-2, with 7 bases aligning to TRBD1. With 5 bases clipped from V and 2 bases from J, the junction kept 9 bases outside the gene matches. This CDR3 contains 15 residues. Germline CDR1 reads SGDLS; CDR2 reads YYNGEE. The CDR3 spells CASRPKTGFNYGYTF. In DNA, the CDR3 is TGTGCCAGCAGACCCAAGACAGGGTTCAACTATGGCTACACCTTC.

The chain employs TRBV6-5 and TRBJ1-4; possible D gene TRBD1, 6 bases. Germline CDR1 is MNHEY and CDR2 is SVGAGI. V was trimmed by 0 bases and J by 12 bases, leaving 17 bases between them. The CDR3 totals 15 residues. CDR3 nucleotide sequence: TGTGCCAGCAGTTACTCCCACTTATCAGACAGGCAACTGTTTTTT. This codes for CASSYSHLSDRQLFF.